Below, 2 T cell receptor beta chains from the same sample are listed, as sequenced in a study of CD4 T cells in relation to SARS-CoV-2 and coronaviruses. The assay was immunoSEQ multiplex PCR, and TCRdb's table has in-frame clones only and misses some. The sample lists 16,000 or so clones, 60% to 80% occurring once. Antigens of these TCRs are unknown. CD4+ T cells from unexposed donors were obtained before the COVID-19 pandemic (2011-2018). Isolation of CD4+ T cells took place after about eleven days in culture. Sequencing was performed on CD4+ T cells from PBMCs, cultured in vitro. These receptors were obtained from a human donor in good health.

V and J are TRBV29-1 and TRBJ1-6, with D tentatively TRBD1 (5 bases). Per the germline V gene, CDR1 is SQVTM and CDR2 is ANQGSEA. This CDR3 comprises 14 residues. Trimming removed 6 bases at V and 7 bases at J, with 16 bases between. CDR3 nucleotide sequence: TGCAGCGTACAATCAGGGAGTGGGAATTCACCCCTCCACTTT. Translating gives CSVQSGSGNSPLHF.

This clone occurred a few times. The V call is TRBV30, the J call TRBJ1-2, with a weak D call TRBD1 (5 bases). Germline V lookup: CDR1 GTSNPN, CDR2 SVGIG (reference sequence). The CDR3 spans 9 residues. Trimming stripped 8 bases from V and 9 bases from J, with 10 bases between. CDR3 nucleotide sequence: TGTGCCGCGGGGGTTAGCTACACCTTC. Encoded protein: CAAGVSYTF.